This T cell receptor beta chain is from a study of T cells expressing NK-cell markers. Study-wide background: HCMV seropositivity characterized most of the eight sequenced donors, and seronegativity one.

Concerning this clonotype: The antigen is not known.

The authors made TCR beta cDNA libraries by 5'RACE template switching. This switching added a universal primer site and UMIs. Using the 5' RACE reads, TCRdb records one entry per CDR3 protein without DNA. The sample holds about 390,000 distinct CDR3 sequences. Study-wide findings and caveats: Expanded NKG2C+ T cell clones had unclear HCMV specificity. In a handful of donors, dominant NKG2C+ clonotypes were roughly 1.0-8% of CD8+ T cells.

Germline values: CDR1 MNHEY, CDR2 SMNVEV (reference sequence). CDR3 length equals 15 residues. The chain employs TRBV27 and TRBJ1-2. Material: blood T cells: a sorted CD56 or NKG2C T cell subset, CD4+ or CD8+ T cells, or bulk PBMC T cells (not recorded which). This sequence was found in a woman between 50 and 59 years old in good health. CDR3 protein: CASSLSTATTYGYTF.